One T cell receptor (beta chain) is described in this entry. Its antigen is still unknown. This specimen comes from a study of long-term antiretroviral therapy in people with HIV. Study outcomes and limitations: No data were available on ART adherence, viral resistance or therapy changes. Controls had broader CDR3 length ranges than HIV repertoires did.

Every donor had one or more pre-ART and two or more post-ART PBMC samples. Before DNA extraction, about 1-11 million cryopreserved PBMC were held in the samples. Sequencing relied on immunoSEQ assay v3.0, run at survey level. Profiling relied on immunoSEQ multiplex PCR, and the TCRdb table lists in-frame clones only, not all of them. The sample holds over 35,000 clones, 75% to 90% seen once. The V gene's germline CDR1 is SGHTA and CDR2 FQGNSA. V was cut by 0 bases and J by 0 bases, with 10 bases left in between. The length of the CDR3 is 16 residues. The clonotype originates from a man younger than 40 with HIV. The specimen was unsorted PBMCs, collected 3.4 years after starting antiretroviral therapy. The chain recombines TRBV7-2 with TRBJ2-3; TRBD1 is a possible D gene (6 bases). The CDR3 region has the DNA TGTGCCAGCAGCTTAGCCCCCGGGACAAGCACAGATACGCAGTATTTT. Its protein is CASSLAPGTSTDTQYF. Filled out from reference TRBV7-2 and TRBJ2-3, the complete variable domain reads GAGVSQSPSNKVTEKGKDVELRCDPISGHTALYWYRQSLGQGLEFLIYFQGNSAPDKSGLPSDRFSAERTGGSVSTLTIQRTQQEDSAVYLCASSLAPGTSTDTQYFGPGTRLTVL.